One and the same sample provided the 29 T cell receptor beta chains below, sequenced in a study of T cell changes during pregnancy in multiple sclerosis. Libraries were prepared by immunoSEQ multiplex PCR; TCRdb keeps only in-frame clonotypes and omits some of them. This sample yields tens of thousands of clones, of which 90% to 95% are seen a single time; under 0.6% belongs to the top ten. Sequencing was performed on CD4+ T cells from peripheral blood mononuclear cells, taken in the second trimester of pregnancy. The receptors stem from a female donor with multiple sclerosis, enrolled in a pregnancy study.

V and J are TRBV7-3 and TRBJ1-1, with 10 bases identical to TRBD1. The CDR3 loop spans 13 amino acids. Trimming removed 5 bases from V and 4 bases from J; junction bases left unmatched: 1. Germline CDR1 SGHTA, CDR2 FQGTGA. CDR3 loop: CASSRTGGTEAFF. As DNA, the CDR3 is TGTGCCAGCAGCCGGACAGGGGGCACTGAAGCTTTCTTT.

This chain connects TRBV10-3 to TRBJ1-2, with 8 positions matching TRBD1. The CDR3 totals 14 residues. Germline V gene data show CDR1 as ENHRY and CDR2 as SYGVKD. Unmatched junction bases numbered 4, after V lost 3 bases and J lost 4 bases. For the CDR3, the DNA is TGTGCCATCAGTGACGGGACAGGCTCCTATGGCTACACCTTC. This encodes CAISDGTGSYGYTF.

The gene calls are TRBV5-1 and TRBJ2-7; a weak D match, TRBD2 (5 bases). CDR1 is SGHRS and CDR2 is YFSETQ in the germline V gene. V shed 0 bases and J shed 4 bases, with 11 bases lying between them. The CDR3 runs 14 residues. CDR3 loop: CASSLEPGGYEQYF. CDR3 nucleotides: TGCGCCAGCAGCTTGGAACCAGGCGGGTACGAGCAGTACTTC.

Points on this clone: The junction departs from the called germline gene at one end, perhaps through a read error. The V gene is TRBV19, the J gene TRBJ1-6, with TRBD1 matching over 8 bases. The CDR3 extends over 16 amino acids. Germline V gene sequence: CDR1 LNHDA, CDR2 SQIVND (reference sequence). CDR3 amino acids: CASSIVQGAYNSPLHF. The CDR3 DNA sequence: TGTGCCAGTAGTATAGTGCAGGGGGCCTACAATTCACCCCTCCACTTT.

The chain links TRBV6-1 to TRBJ2-7; TRBD2 matches at 7 bases. The trim removed 4 bases at V and 4 bases at J, leaving 13 bases unmatched. The CDR3 consists of 16 residues. The germline gives CDR1 MNHNS, CDR2 SASEGT. The DNA of the CDR3 is TGTGCCAGCAGTGTGCATCGGGCGGGAGTTGGGTACGAGCAGTACTTC. Translated: CASSVHRAGVGYEQYF.

The chain couples TRBV2 to TRBJ2-7, with TRBD1 identical over 8 bases. The CDR3 covers 14 residues. CDR1 is SNHLY, CDR2 FYNNEI, per germline. With V trimmed by 6 bases and J by 5 bases, 9 bases remained unmatched. The CDR3 sequence: CASRGQDRAHEQYF. CDR3 nucleotide sequence: TGTGCCAGCAGGGGGCAGGACAGGGCCCACGAGCAGTACTTC.

The CDR3 protein is CASADSLNQPQHF. Written as DNA, the CDR3 is TGTGCCTCAGCGGACAGTCTCAATCAGCCCCAGCATTTT. This chain links TRBV30 with TRBJ1-5, with D maybe TRBD1 (6 bases). Between the trimmed V and J ends, which lost 7 bases and 3 bases, there was a span of 13 bases. The CDR3 loop spans 13 amino acids. The germline V gene has CDR1 GTSNPN and CDR2 SVGIG (reference sequence).

The genes are TRBV5-1 and TRBJ2-1; tentatively, D is TRBD2 (5 bases). The CDR3 extends over 16 amino acids. Trimming stripped 2 bases from V and 1 base from J, with 13 bases between. Germline V gene lookup returns CDR1 SGHRS and CDR2 YFSETQ. The CDR3: CASSLTGIHSYNEQFF. CDR3 coding DNA: TGCGCCAGCAGCTTAACCGGGATCCATTCCTACAATGAGCAGTTCTTC.

The chain employs TRBV19 and TRBJ2-7, with 9 bases fitting TRBD2. The CDR3 has 13 amino acids. The J segment lost 2 bases and the V segment lost 6 bases, leaving 2 bases of the junction unmatched. Per germline, CDR1 LNHDA and CDR2 SQIVND (reference sequence). The DNA for the CDR3 is TGTGCCAGTAGGTCTAGCGGGGCCTACGAGCAGTACTTC. Translating gives CASRSSGAYEQYF. Together with reference TRBV19 and TRBJ2-7, the CDR3 gives the full variable domain: DGGITQSPKYLFRKEGQNVTLSCEQNLNHDAMYWYRQDPGQGLRLIYYSQIVNDFQKGDIAEGYSVSREKKESFPLTVTSAQKNPTAFYLCASRSSGAYEQYFGPGTRLTVT.

This chain joins TRBV7-8 and TRBJ1-1; 7 bases line up with TRBD1. The CDR3 totals 13 residues. Looked up from germline, CDR1 is SGHVS and CDR2 is FQNEAQ. The V gene end was trimmed by 4 bases and the J gene end by 9 bases; junction bases not matched to a gene: 8. Here the CDR3 DNA reads TGTGCCAGCAGCTCCCGACAGGGCCAGCAAGCTTTCTTT. Protein sequence: CASSSRQGQQAFF.

V is TRBV6-6 and J is TRBJ2-7; unclear D gene. V shed 8 bases and J shed 0 bases, with 14 bases lying between them. Germline V lookup: CDR1 MNHNY, CDR2 SVGAGI (reference sequence). The CDR3 spans 14 residues. The CDR3 reads CASCSVPSSYEQYF. CDR3 DNA sequence: TGTGCCAGCTGTTCCGTGCCGAGCTCCTACGAGCAGTACTTC.

The V call is TRBV2, the J call TRBJ2-7, with TRBD2 matching 14 bases. CDR3 length: 17 amino acids. V lost 6 bases to trimming and J lost 3 bases; unmatched junction nucleotides: 10. Germline V lookup: CDR1 SNHLY, CDR2 FYNNEI. CDR3 sequence: CASRTSGGAKVHYEQYF. The CDR3 DNA sequence: TGTGCCAGCAGGACTAGCGGGGGGGCGAAGGTCCACTACGAGCAGTACTTC.

The rearrangement joins TRBV19 to TRBJ2-2, with D tentatively TRBD1 (6 bases). CDR3 length: 15 residues. CDR1 and CDR2 (germline): LNHDA, SQIVND (reference sequence). The germline V and J ends were trimmed by 4 bases and 5 bases, with 14 bases remaining between them. The CDR3 sequence: CASSTQGIRTGELFF. The CDR3, as DNA: TGTGCCAGTAGTACACAGGGAATAAGGACCGGGGAGCTGTTTTTT.

The chain combines TRBV4-3 with TRBJ2-2; 10 bases are shared with TRBD1. The trim removed 0 bases at V and 6 bases at J, leaving 1 base unmatched. CDR1 is LGHNA and CDR2 is YSLEER in the germline V gene. The CDR3 contains 15 residues. CDR3 nucleotide sequence: TGCGCCAGCAGCCAAGAGGGGACAGGGGCCGGGGAGCTGTTTTTT. The encoded protein is CASSQEGTGAGELFF.

This clone has just one count. CDR3 sequence reads: CASRRLEGRPNSPLHF. CDR3 DNA sequence: TGTGCCAGCAGACGATTAGAGGGAAGGCCTAATTCACCCCTCCACTTT. This sequence joins TRBV2 and TRBJ1-6; D not certain. This CDR3 has 16 residues. From germline, CDR1 is SNHLY and CDR2 FYNNEI. V lost 6 bases to trimming and J lost 6 bases, with 18 bases between them.

This chain uses TRBV9 with TRBJ2-5, with 11 nucleotides matching TRBD2. The CDR3 loop spans 16 amino acids. From germline, CDR1 is SGDLS and CDR2 YYNGEE. V shed 0 bases and J 2 bases; nucleotides not matched to a gene: 3. The CDR3 coding sequence is TGTGCCAGCAGCGTAGCACTAGCGGGGGAGCAAGAGACCCAGTACTTC. Translating it yields CASSVALAGEQETQYF.

The V gene is TRBV6-5, the J gene TRBJ2-2; TRBD1 might be the D (6 bases). V was trimmed by 6 bases and J by 7 bases, leaving 9 bases between them. Germline V gives CDR1 MNHEY, CDR2 SVGAGI. The CDR3 has 12 amino acids. The CDR3 reads CASRDRSGELFF. CDR3 nucleotides: TGTGCCAGCAGAGACAGGAGCGGGGAGCTGTTTTTT.

The chain links TRBV7-5 to TRBJ2-7; TRBD1, as called in the table, went unchecked against the DNA. TRBV7-5 represents a pseudogene. The CDR3 runs 14 residues. CDR3 sequence: CARSPDRGSYEQYF. The CDR3 DNA sequence: TGTGCCAGAAGCCCGGACAGGGGATCCTACGAGCAGTACTTC.

J is TRBJ2-6 and V is TRBV19; a weak D match, TRBD1 (5 bases). V lost 6 bases, J lost 2 bases, and 17 bases lay in between. The CDR3 runs to 17 residues. Germline V gene lookup returns CDR1 LNHDA and CDR2 SQIVND (reference sequence). The CDR3 protein is CASSLTVTGTGANVLTF. The CDR3 DNA reads TGTGCCAGTAGCCTGACCGTTACAGGCACTGGGGCCAACGTCCTGACTTTC.

This chain connects TRBV18 to TRBJ1-2, with D tentatively TRBD1 (5 bases). The germline gives CDR1 KGHSH, CDR2 LQKENI. This CDR3 region has 14 residues. The V end was cut by 0 bases, the J end by 4 bases, with 9 bases between. The CDR3 coding sequence is TGTGCCAGCTCACCACCGAGACAGTTCTATGGCTACACCTTC. Translation gives CASSPPRQFYGYTF.

The V gene is TRBV30, the J gene TRBJ1-2; 8 bases align to TRBD1. This CDR3 is built from 12 residues. The trim removed 0 bases at V and 6 bases at J, leaving 0 bases unmatched. From germline, CDR1 is GTSNPN and CDR2 SVGIG (reference sequence). The CDR3 bases are TGTGCCTGGAGTGTACAGGGGGATGGCTACACCTTC. Its translation is CAWSVQGDGYTF.

The gene calls are TRBV6-1 and TRBJ2-5; D possibly corresponds to TRBD1 (5 bases). The CDR3 is made up of 13 amino acids. V lost 1 base to trimming and J lost 7 bases, with 10 bases between them. CDR1 and CDR2 (germline): MNHNS, SASEGT. DNA of the CDR3: TGTGCCAGCAGTGAAGTCAGAAGGGGGACCCAGTACTTC. This sequence encodes CASSEVRRGTQYF.

This clone was seen a handful of times. The chain links TRBV6-6 to TRBJ1-2, with D possibly matching TRBD1 (5 bases). CDR3 length: 16 amino acids. V lost 6 bases and J lost 4, with 21 bases in between. CDR1 and CDR2 (germline): MNHNY, SVGAGI (reference sequence). CDR3 DNA sequence: TGTGCCAGCAGAAAAGGCGGAGGGGATGGGGGCTATGGCTACACCTTC. Amino acid sequence: CASRKGGGDGGYGYTF.

This sequence joins TRBV7-2 and TRBJ1-2; possible D gene TRBD1, 5 bases. Trimming pared 0 bases from V and 3 bases from J, leaving 8 bases between. The CDR3 contains 14 residues. CDR1 is SGHTA, CDR2 FQGNSA, per germline. The CDR3 region is CASSLAGADYGYTF. In DNA, the CDR3 is TGTGCCAGCAGCTTAGCAGGGGCTGACTATGGCTACACCTTC.

The chain joins TRBV7-9 to TRBJ2-1; perhaps TRBD1 as D (6 bases). Germline-derived CDR1 and CDR2 are SEHNR and FQNEAQ (reference sequence). The ends were cut back, 3 bases at V and 1 base at J, with 13 bases in the middle. CDR3 size: 16 residues. The CDR3 DNA follows: TGTGCCAGCAGCTTGGGACACGTGGGTTCCTACAATGAGCAGTTCTTC. Its translation: CASSLGHVGSYNEQFF.

This clone has just one count. The chain employs TRBV2 and TRBJ2-2, with TRBD1 identical over 8 bases. J gave up 2 bases and V 6 bases, and 8 bases lay outside the gene matches. The CDR3 has 16 residues. Germline CDR1 SNHLY, CDR2 FYNNEI. The CDR3 DNA is TGTGCCAGCAGAACCGCCAGGGGGCTCAACACCGGGGAGCTGTTTTTT. The encoded protein is CASRTARGLNTGELFF.

V gene TRBV5-1 combines with J gene TRBJ2-1; D is ambiguous. CDR1 and CDR2 from the germline V gene are SGHRS and YFSETQ. The V end lost 2 bases, the J end lost 4 bases, and 10 bases lay between the germline ends. The CDR3 runs to 14 residues. The CDR3 is CASSFLGSYNEQFF. The CDR3 DNA reads TGCGCCAGCAGCTTCCTAGGCTCTTACAATGAGCAGTTCTTC.

The rearrangement links TRBV10-3 to TRBJ2-2; a weak D match, TRBD2 (5 bases). Germline lookup yields CDR1 ENHRY and CDR2 SYGVKD. Trimming removed 10 bases from V and 7 bases from J, with 16 bases in between. The CDR3 has 13 amino acids. The CDR3 reads CATLTRLGGELFF. Written as DNA, the CDR3 is TGTGCCACACTTACTAGGTTGGGCGGGGAGCTGTTTTTT.

This clone was recorded once. The chain employs TRBV11-2 and TRBJ2-5, with 12 bases aligning to TRBD2. The CDR3 contains 15 residues. CDR1 is SGHAT and CDR2 is FQNNGV in the germline V gene. Trimming cost V 4 bases and J 5 bases; bases outside gene matches: 5. The CDR3 DNA reads as TGTGCCAGCAGCTCTAGCGGGAGGGTCTGGGAGACCCAGTACTTC. It yields the protein CASSSSGRVWETQYF.